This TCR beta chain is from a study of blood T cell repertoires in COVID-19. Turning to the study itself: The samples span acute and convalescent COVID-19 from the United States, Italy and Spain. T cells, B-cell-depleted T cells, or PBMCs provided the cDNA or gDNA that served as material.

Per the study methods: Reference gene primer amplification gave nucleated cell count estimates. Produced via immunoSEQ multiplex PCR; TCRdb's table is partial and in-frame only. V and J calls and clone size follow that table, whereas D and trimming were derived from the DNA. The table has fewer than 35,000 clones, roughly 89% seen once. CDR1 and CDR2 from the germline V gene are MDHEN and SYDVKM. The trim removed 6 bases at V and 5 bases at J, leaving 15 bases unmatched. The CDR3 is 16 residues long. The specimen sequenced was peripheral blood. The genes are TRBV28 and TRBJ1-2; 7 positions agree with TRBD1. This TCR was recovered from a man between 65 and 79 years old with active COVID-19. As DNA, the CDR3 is TGTGCCAGCAGGGGGTCAGGGGGGTACTATTGGTATGGCTACACCTTC. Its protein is CASRGSGGYYWYGYTF.